Listed below are T cell receptor beta chains from one sample, sequenced in a study of control samples from healthy donors and cancer patients. TCRdb's table, derived via immunoSEQ multiplex PCR, lists solely in-frame clones and lacks some. The table shows about 110,000 clones, with about nine tenths occurring only once. The specimen was blood. Receptors were obtained from a human donor in good health. The donor label of this sample is uncertain. The CDR3 runs from the conserved cysteine through the conserved F or W. A D gene is named only where the DNA matches it firmly.

TRBV25-1,TRBD1,TRBJ2-7,CASRGQAPHEQYF,TGTGCCAGCAGAGGACAGGCCCCCCACGAGCAGTACTTC
TRBV29-1,-,TRBJ1-2,CSVKPWTDYGYTF,TGCAGCGTGAAACCCTGGACAGATTATGGCTACACCTTC
TRBV19,-,TRBJ1-1,CASSQGRGGTEAFF,TGTGCCAGTAGTCAAGGGCGGGGAGGCACTGAAGCTTTCTTT
TRBV28,-,TRBJ1-2,CATQDGGGYGYTF,TGTGCCACCCAGGACGGCGGCGGCTATGGCTACACCTTC
TRBV3-1/TRBV3-2,-,TRBJ1-1,CASSQYPNTEAFF,TGTGCCAGCAGCCAATACCCGAACACTGAAGCTTTCTTT
TRBV2,TRBD1,TRBJ1-5,CASRGTGDDQPQHF,TGTGCCAGCAGGGGGACAGGGGATGATCAGCCCCAGCATTTT
TRBV7-9,TRBD1,TRBJ2-7,CASSLGDRSSYEQYF,TGTGCCAGCAGCTTAGGGGACAGGAGCTCCTACGAGCAGTACTTC
TRBV7-6,-,TRBJ2-3,CASSLAVGPSTDTQYF,TGTGCCAGCAGCTTAGCGGTGGGGCCAAGCACAGATACGCAGTATTTT
TRBV30,TRBD2,TRBJ2-1,CAWGRESNEQFF,TGTGCCTGGGGGCGGGAGAGCAATGAGCAGTTCTTC
TRBV25-1,-,TRBJ1-5,CASSRGTGREPQHF,TGTGCCAGCAGTAGGGGAACAGGGCGGGAGCCCCAGCATTTT
TRBV7-8,-,TRBJ2-1,CASSPVWTTSSEQFF,TGTGCCAGCAGTCCCGTATGGACAACTTCGAGCGAGCAGTTCTTC
TRBV10-3,TRBD1,TRBJ1-1,CAISEQGTEAFF,TGTGCCATCAGTGAACAGGGGACTGAAGCTTTCTTT
TRBV5-4,-,TRBJ2-7,CASSLGQSGYEQYF,TGTGCCAGCAGCTTAGGACAGAGTGGCTACGAGCAGTACTTC
TRBV6-6,-,TRBJ2-7,CASSYGLDEQYF,TGTGCCAGCAGTTACGGGCTGGACGAGCAGTACTTC
TRBV10-2,-,TRBJ1-5,CASSESGQPQHF,TGCGCCAGCAGTGAGTCGGGACAGCCCCAGCATTTT
TRBV19,-,TRBJ2-5,CASSRVPEQETQYF,TGTGCCAGTAGTCGAGTTCCCGAGCAAGAGACCCAGTACTTC
TRBV9,-,TRBJ2-3,CASSAPRDGGTDTQYF,TGTGCCAGCAGCGCCCCCCGGGACGGGGGCACAGATACGCAGTATTTT
TRBV30,TRBD1,TRBJ1-2,CAWRPDRVGNYGYTF,TGTGCCTGGAGGCCAGACAGGGTGGGCAACTATGGCTACACCTTC
TRBV12-3/TRBV12-4,TRBD1,TRBJ1-1,CASSPGGYTEAFF,TGTGCCAGCAGTCCAGGGGGATACACTGAAGCTTTCTTT
TRBV11-2,-,TRBJ1-1,CASSFGTEAFF,TGTGCCAGCAGCTTCGGGACTGAAGCTTTCTTT
TRBV10-3,-,TRBJ1-1,CAAKRPENTEAFF,TGTGCCGCAAAGAGACCGGAGAACACTGAAGCTTTCTTT
TRBV10-3,-,TRBJ1-5,CAISEGQPNQPQHF,TGTGCCATCAGTGAGGGACAGCCGAATCAGCCCCAGCATTTT
TRBV12-2,-,TRBJ1-4,CASRLGDSYEKLFF,TGTGCAAGTCGCCTGGGGGATTCATATGAAAAACTGTTTTTT
TRBV5-4,-,TRBJ1-1,CASSFRQSTRVTEAFF,TGTGCCAGCAGCTTCAGACAGTCCACGAGGGTTACTGAAGCTTTCTTT
TRBV6-6,-,TRBJ1-4,CASKEVREKLFF,TGTGCCAGCAAAGAGGTTAGGGAAAAACTGTTTTTT
TRBV7-9,-,TRBJ2-3,CASSLDTGAQDTQYF,TGTGCCAGCAGCTTAGATACGGGGGCGCAAGATACGCAGTATTTT
TRBV19,-,TRBJ1-6,CASNQQSSYNSPLHF,TGTGCCAGTAATCAACAGAGCTCCTATAATTCACCCCTCCACTTT
TRBV2,-,TRBJ1-6,CASSESGGTAYNSPLHF,TGTGCCAGCAGTGAAAGCGGGGGAACGGCCTATAATTCACCCCTCCACTTT
TRBV7-9,-,TRBJ1-1,CASSPPGWGWTEAFF,TGTGCCAGCAGCCCCCCGGGGTGGGGATGGACTGAAGCTTTCTTT
TRBV11-2,-,TRBJ1-1,CASSLRGSGIKVNTEAFF,TGTGCCAGCAGCTTAAGGGGCTCCGGCATTAAGGTGAACACTGAAGCTTTCTTT
TRBV6-6,-,TRBJ1-2,CASSYSPSEGHYGYTF,TGTGCCAGCAGTTACTCCCCGTCGGAGGGCCACTATGGCTACACCTTC
TRBV28,-,TRBJ2-1,CASIGVRSHNEQFF,TGTGCCAGCATCGGGGTCCGATCCCACAATGAGCAGTTCTTC
TRBV5-1,TRBD1,TRBJ2-2,CASRHDRGSTGELFF,TGCGCCAGCAGGCATGACAGGGGGAGTACCGGGGAGCTGTTTTTT
TRBV28,TRBD1,TRBJ1-1,CASSLSGGGTEAFF,TGTGCCAGCAGTTTATCAGGGGGAGGCACTGAAGCTTTCTTT
TRBV5-1,TRBD1,TRBJ1-3,CASSIGPGQENSGNTIYF,TGCGCCAGCAGCATAGGACCTGGACAGGAAAACTCTGGAAACACCATATATTTT
TRBV29-1,-,TRBJ1-5,CSVGGAASNQPQHF,TGCAGCGTTGGGGGGGCAGCGAGCAATCAGCCCCAGCATTTT
TRBV7-2,TRBD2,TRBJ2-1,CASRDRDYYNEQFF,TGTGCCAGCCGCGACCGGGACTATTACAATGAGCAGTTCTTC